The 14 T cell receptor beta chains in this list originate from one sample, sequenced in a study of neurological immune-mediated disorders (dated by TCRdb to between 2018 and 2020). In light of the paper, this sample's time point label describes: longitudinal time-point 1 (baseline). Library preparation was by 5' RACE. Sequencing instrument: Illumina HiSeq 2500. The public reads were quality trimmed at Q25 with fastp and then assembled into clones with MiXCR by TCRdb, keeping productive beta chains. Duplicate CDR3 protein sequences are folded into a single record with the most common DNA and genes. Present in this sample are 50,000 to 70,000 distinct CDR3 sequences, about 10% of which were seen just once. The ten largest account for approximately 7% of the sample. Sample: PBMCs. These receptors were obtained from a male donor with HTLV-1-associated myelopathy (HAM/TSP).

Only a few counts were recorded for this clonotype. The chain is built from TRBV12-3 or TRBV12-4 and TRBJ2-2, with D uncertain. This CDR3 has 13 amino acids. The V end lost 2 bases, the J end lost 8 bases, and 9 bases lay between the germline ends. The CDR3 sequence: CASSLIYWGELFF. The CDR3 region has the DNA TGTGCCAGCAGTTTAATTTACTGGGGGGAGCTGTTTTTT.

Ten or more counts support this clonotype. The CDR3 DNA is TGTGCCAGCAGCCCACAGGGTTCGAGCTCTGGGGCCAACGTCCTGACTTTC. This gives the protein CASSPQGSSSGANVLTF. The chain is built from TRBV5-4 and TRBJ2-6, with D possibly being TRBD1 (6 bases). The germline V gene encodes CDR1 SGHNT and CDR2 YYREEE (reference sequence). Trimming stripped 4 bases from V and 0 bases from J, with 14 bases between. The CDR3 has 17 amino acids.

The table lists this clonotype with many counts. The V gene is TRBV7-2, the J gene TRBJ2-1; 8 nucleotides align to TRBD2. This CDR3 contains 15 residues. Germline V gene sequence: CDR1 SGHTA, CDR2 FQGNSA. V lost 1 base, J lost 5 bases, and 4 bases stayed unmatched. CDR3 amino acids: CASSLGGGLNNEQFF. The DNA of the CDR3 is TGTGCCAGCAGCTTAGGCGGGGGGTTAAACAATGAGCAGTTCTTC.

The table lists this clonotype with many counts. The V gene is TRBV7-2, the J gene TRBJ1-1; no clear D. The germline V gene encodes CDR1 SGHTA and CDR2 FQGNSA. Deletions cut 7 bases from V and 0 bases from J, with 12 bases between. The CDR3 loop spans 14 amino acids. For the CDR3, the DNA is TGTGCCAGCAACCACCGCAATCTGAACACTGAAGCTTTCTTT. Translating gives CASNHRNLNTEAFF. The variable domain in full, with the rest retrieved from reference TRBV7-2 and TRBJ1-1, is GAGVSQSPSNKVTEKGKDVELRCDPISGHTALYWYRQSLGQGLEFLIYFQGNSAPDKSGLPSDRFSAERTGGSVSTLTIQRTQQEDSAVYLCASNHRNLNTEAFFGQGTRLTVV.

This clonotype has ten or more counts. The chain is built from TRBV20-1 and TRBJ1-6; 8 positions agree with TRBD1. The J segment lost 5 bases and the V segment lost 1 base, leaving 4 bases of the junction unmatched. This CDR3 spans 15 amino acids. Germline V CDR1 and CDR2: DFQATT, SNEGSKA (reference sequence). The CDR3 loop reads CSARVTGGDNSPLHF. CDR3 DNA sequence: TGCAGTGCTAGAGTAACAGGGGGTGATAATTCACCCCTCCACTTT.

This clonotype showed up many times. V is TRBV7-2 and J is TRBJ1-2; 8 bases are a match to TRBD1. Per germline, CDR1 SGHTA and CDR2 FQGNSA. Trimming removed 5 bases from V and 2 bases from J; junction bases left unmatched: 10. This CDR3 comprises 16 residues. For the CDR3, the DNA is TGTGCCAGCAGCCCCGGGACAGGCCGTGGAAACTATGGCTACACCTTC. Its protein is CASSPGTGRGNYGYTF.

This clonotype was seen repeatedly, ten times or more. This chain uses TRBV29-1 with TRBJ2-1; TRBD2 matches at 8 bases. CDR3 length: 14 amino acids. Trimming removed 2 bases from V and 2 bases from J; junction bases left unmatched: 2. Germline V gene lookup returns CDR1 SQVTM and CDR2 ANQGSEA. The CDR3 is CSVEFGGAYNEQFF. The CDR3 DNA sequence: TGCAGCGTTGAATTCGGGGGGGCCTACAATGAGCAGTTCTTC.

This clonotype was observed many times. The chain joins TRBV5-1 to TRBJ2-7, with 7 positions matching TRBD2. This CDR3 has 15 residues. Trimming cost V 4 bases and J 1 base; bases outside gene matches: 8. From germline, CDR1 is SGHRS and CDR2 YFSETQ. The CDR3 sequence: CASSPGGGISYEQYF. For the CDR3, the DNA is TGCGCCAGCAGCCCCGGCGGGGGAATATCCTACGAGCAGTACTTC.

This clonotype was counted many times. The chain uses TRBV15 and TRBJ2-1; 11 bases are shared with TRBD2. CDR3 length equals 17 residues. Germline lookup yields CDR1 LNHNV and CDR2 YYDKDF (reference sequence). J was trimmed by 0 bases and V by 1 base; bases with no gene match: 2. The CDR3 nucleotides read TGTGCCACCAGCAGAGTAGCGGGGGGGAGCTCCTACAATGAGCAGTTCTTC. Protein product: CATSRVAGGSSYNEQFF.

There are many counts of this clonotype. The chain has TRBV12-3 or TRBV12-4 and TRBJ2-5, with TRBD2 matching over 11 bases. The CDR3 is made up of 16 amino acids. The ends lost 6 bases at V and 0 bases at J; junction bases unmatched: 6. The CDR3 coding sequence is TGTGCCAGCAGCTCCGGGACTAGCGGATACCAAGAGACCCAGTACTTC. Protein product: CASSSGTSGYQETQYF.

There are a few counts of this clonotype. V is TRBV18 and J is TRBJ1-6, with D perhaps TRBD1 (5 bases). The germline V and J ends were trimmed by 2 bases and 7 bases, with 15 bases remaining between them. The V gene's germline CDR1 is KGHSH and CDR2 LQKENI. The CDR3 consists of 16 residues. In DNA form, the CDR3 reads TGTGCCAGCTCACCATCCAGGGCACGGGGGAATTCACCCCTCCACTTT. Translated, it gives CASSPSRARGNSPLHF.

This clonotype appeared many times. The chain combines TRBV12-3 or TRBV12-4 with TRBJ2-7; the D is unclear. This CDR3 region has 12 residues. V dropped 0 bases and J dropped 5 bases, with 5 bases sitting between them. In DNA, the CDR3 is TGTGCCAGCAGTTTAGCGCTCCACGAGCAGTACTTC. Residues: CASSLALHEQYF.

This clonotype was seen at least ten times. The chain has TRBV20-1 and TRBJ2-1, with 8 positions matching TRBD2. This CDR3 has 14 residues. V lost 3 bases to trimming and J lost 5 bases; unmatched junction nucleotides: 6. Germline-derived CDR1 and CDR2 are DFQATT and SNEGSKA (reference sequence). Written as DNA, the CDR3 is TGCAGTGCTAGTTCCGGGGGGGCCAACAATGAGCAGTTCTTC. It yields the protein CSASSGGANNEQFF.

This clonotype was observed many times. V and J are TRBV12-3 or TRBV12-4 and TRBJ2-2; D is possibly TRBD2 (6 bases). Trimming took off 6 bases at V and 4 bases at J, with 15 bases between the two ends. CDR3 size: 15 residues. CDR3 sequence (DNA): TGTGCCAGCAGGGCGGGACGGCCGACCACCGGGGAGCTGTTTTTT. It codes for CASRAGRPTTGELFF.